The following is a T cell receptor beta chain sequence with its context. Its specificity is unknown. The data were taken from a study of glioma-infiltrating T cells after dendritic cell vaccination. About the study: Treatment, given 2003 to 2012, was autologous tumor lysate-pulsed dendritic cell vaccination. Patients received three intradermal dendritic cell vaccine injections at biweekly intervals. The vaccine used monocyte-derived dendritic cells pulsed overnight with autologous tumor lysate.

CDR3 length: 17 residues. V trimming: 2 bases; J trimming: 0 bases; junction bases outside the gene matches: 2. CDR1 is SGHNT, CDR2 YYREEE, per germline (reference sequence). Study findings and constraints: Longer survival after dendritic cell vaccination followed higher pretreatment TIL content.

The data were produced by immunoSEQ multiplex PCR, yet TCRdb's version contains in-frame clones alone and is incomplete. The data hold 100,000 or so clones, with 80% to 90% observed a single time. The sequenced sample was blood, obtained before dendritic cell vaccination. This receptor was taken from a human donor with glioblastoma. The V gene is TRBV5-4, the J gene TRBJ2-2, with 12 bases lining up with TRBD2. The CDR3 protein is CASSFGLAGSNTGELFF. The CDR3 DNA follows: TGTGCCAGCAGCTTCGGACTAGCGGGATCGAACACCGGGGAGCTGTTTTTT.